The 29 T cell receptor beta chains below come from one sample, sequenced in a study of blood T cell repertoires in COVID-19. The method was immunoSEQ multiplex PCR; TCRdb's version includes in-frame clones alone and lacks a portion of them. The sample records under 200,000 clones, 65% to 85% being singletons. The sequencing sample was made of PBMCs or T cells enriched from blood (not recorded which). The receptors originated from a woman in her thirties who had been exposed to COVID-19.

The chain combines TRBV4-1 with TRBJ2-5; D might be TRBD2 (7 bases). Trimming took off 0 bases at V and 1 base at J, with 12 bases between the two ends. CDR1 and CDR2 from the germline V gene are MGHRA and YSYEKL. This CDR3 spans 16 amino acids. CDR3 sequence: CASSQDARGPQETQYF. CDR3 DNA sequence: TGCGCCAGCAGCCAAGATGCGCGGGGGCCCCAAGAGACCCAGTACTTC.

This chain links TRBV4-3 with TRBJ1-6; 8 positions match TRBD1. The CDR3 consists of 14 residues. V lost 1 base and J lost 9; bases outside the gene matches: 2. Germline V gene lookup returns CDR1 LGHNA and CDR2 YSLEER. The CDR3 DNA reads as TGCGCCAGCAGCCAAGGGACAGGGTTTTCACCCCTCCACTTT. Its protein is CASSQGTGFSPLHF.

This sequence joins TRBV4-1 and TRBJ2-2, with D hard to call. Germline V gene data show CDR1 as MGHRA and CDR2 as YSYEKL. With 1 base removed from V and 4 bases from J, the gap between germline ends came to 7 bases. The CDR3 has 14 residues. The CDR3 DNA reads as TGCGCCAGCAGCCAAGCCCTCTTCACCGGGGAGCTGTTTTTT. This encodes CASSQALFTGELFF.

J is TRBJ2-5 and V is TRBV4-1; TRBD2 matches 13 bases. Germline V gene sequence: CDR1 MGHRA, CDR2 YSYEKL. This CDR3 is 16 amino acids long. V gave up 4 bases and J gave up 5 bases; unmatched junction bases: 7. The CDR3 DNA sequence: TGCGCCAGCAGCCCGCCCACTAGCGGGGGGGTTGAGACCCAGTACTTC. Translation: CASSPPTSGGVETQYF.

The chain links TRBV11-2 to TRBJ1-2; perhaps TRBD1 as D (6 bases). Deletions cut 0 bases from V and 5 bases from J, with 13 bases between. From germline, CDR1 is SGHAT and CDR2 FQNNGV. The CDR3 loop spans 15 amino acids. The DNA of the CDR3 is TGTGCCAGCAGCTTAGATCGAACAGGGTGGTATGGCTACACCTTC. Encoded protein: CASSLDRTGWYGYTF.

J is TRBJ2-5 and V is TRBV6-2 or TRBV6-3; 8 bases match TRBD2. Germline loops: CDR1 MNHEY, CDR2 SVGEGT. This CDR3 is 14 amino acids long. The trim removed 2 bases at V and 5 bases at J, leaving 4 bases unmatched. DNA for the CDR3: TGTGCCAGCAGTTACGCGGGGGGAGGGGAGACCCAGTACTTC. Translated: CASSYAGGGETQYF.

CDR3 amino acids: CASRSGGDQPQHF. CDR3 bases: TGTGCCAGCAGGTCGGGGGGGGATCAGCCCCAGCATTTT. The chain recombines TRBV6-5 with TRBJ1-5, with D perhaps matching TRBD1 (5 bases). Germline V lookup: CDR1 MNHEY, CDR2 SVGAGI. The V end was cut by 6 bases, the J end by 5 bases, with 11 bases between. This CDR3 is 13 amino acids long.

V gene TRBV3-1 (or the pseudogene TRBV3-2) combines with J gene TRBJ2-2; D is uncertain. Per the germline V gene, CDR1 is LGHDT and CDR2 is YNNKEL (reference sequence). The CDR3 is 13 residues long. The V end lost 1 base, the J end lost 6 bases, and 6 bases lay between the germline ends. CDR3: CASSQGSPGELFF. CDR3 nucleotide sequence: TGTGCCAGCAGCCAAGGTAGCCCCGGGGAGCTGTTTTTT.

The rearrangement links TRBV7-9 to TRBJ1-3; D might be TRBD1 (6 bases). CDR1 SEHNR and CDR2 FQNEAQ come from the germline V gene (reference sequence). This CDR3 has 15 amino acids. V was cut by 6 bases and J by 2 bases, with 14 bases left in between. The CDR3 DNA sequence: TGTGCCAGCAGTACCACAGGGATGGCTGGAAACACCATATATTTT. As protein: CASSTTGMAGNTIYF.

This chain joins TRBV7-3 and TRBJ1-2, with 7 bases fitting TRBD1. J lost 3 bases, V lost 5 bases, and 12 bases had no gene match. The CDR3 extends over 16 amino acids. The germline gives CDR1 SGHTA, CDR2 FQGTGA. For the CDR3, the DNA is TGTGCCAGCAGCGCGAAGACCGGGACAGCTTACTATGGCTACACCTTC. It translates to CASSAKTGTAYYGYTF.

V gene TRBV7-9 combines with J gene TRBJ1-1, with D perhaps TRBD1 (5 bases). V lost 3 bases, J lost 10 bases, and 21 bases lay in between. Germline CDR1 and CDR2: SEHNR and FQNEAQ (reference sequence). The CDR3 consists of 15 residues. CDR3 bases: TGTGCCAGCAGCTTGTCCCCCGGGACCACGGAGGGAGCTTTCTTT. Its protein is CASSLSPGTTEGAFF.

This chain connects TRBV7-6 to TRBJ1-1; weak D call: TRBD1 (6 bases). This CDR3 comprises 14 residues. V lost 1 base and J 5 bases, leaving 11 bases between the germline ends. Germline CDR1 reads SGHVS; CDR2 reads FNYEAQ. CDR3: CASSLVLRGTEAFF. CDR3 sequence (DNA): TGTGCCAGCAGCTTAGTCCTGAGGGGGACTGAAGCTTTCTTT.

This chain joins TRBV5-6 and TRBJ2-7; D might be TRBD2 (6 bases). Germline values: CDR1 SGHDT, CDR2 YYEEEE. The V gene lost 0 bases and the J gene lost 2 bases, with 9 bases spanning the gap. The CDR3 is 14 amino acids. This CDR3 is CASSLGGGTYEQYF. CDR3 coding DNA: TGTGCCAGCAGCTTGGGTGGGGGGACCTACGAGCAGTACTTC.

This clone was recorded only once. The rearrangement joins TRBV6-5 to TRBJ1-2; TRBD1 might be the D (5 bases). The CDR3 sequence is 13 residues long. Germline lookup yields CDR1 MNHEY and CDR2 SVGAGI. Deletions cut 1 base from V and 7 bases from J, with 10 bases between. The CDR3 bases are TGTGCCAGCAGTTACTGGGGCGAAGGTGGCTACACCTTC. This encodes CASSYWGEGGYTF.

V and J are TRBV7-9 and TRBJ2-5; 7 bases match TRBD2. The CDR3 loop spans 17 amino acids. The germline V gene has CDR1 SEHNR and CDR2 FQNEAQ (reference sequence). Trimming removed 5 bases from V and 2 bases from J; junction bases left unmatched: 14. The CDR3 DNA reads TGTGCCAGCAGCCCCCCCCGACGGGGGGAGATACAAGAGACCCAGTACTTC. The encoded protein is CASSPPRRGEIQETQYF.

V and J are TRBV7-9 and TRBJ2-7; perhaps TRBD2 as D (6 bases). The germline V and J ends were trimmed by 3 bases and 7 bases, with 16 bases remaining between them. Germline V gives CDR1 SEHNR, CDR2 FQNEAQ (reference sequence). This CDR3 spans 14 amino acids. The CDR3 protein is CASSFAWGRKEQYF. The CDR3, as DNA: TGTGCCAGCAGCTTTGCTTGGGGGAGGAAGGAGCAGTACTTC.

The chain recombines TRBV6-5 with TRBJ1-3; D gene unclear. The V gene's germline CDR1 is MNHEY and CDR2 SVGAGI. This CDR3 contains 15 residues. V was pared by 4 bases and J by 0 bases, with 10 bases between. The CDR3 sequence: CASSSRRASGNTIYF. CDR3 DNA sequence: TGTGCCAGCAGTTCCCGGAGAGCCTCTGGAAACACCATATATTTT.

The CDR3 reads CASSLELAETDTQYF. The CDR3 nucleotides are TGCGCCAGCAGCTTGGAACTAGCGGAAACAGATACGCAGTATTTT. The chain carries TRBV5-1 and TRBJ2-3; 8 nucleotides match TRBD2. J gave up 3 bases and V 0 bases, and 3 bases lay outside the gene matches. The CDR3 runs 15 residues. Germline V gene sequence: CDR1 SGHRS, CDR2 YFSETQ.

The rearrangement uses TRBV2 and TRBJ1-3; perhaps TRBD1 as D (5 bases). The CDR3 contains 14 residues. Per germline, CDR1 SNHLY and CDR2 FYNNEI. The V gene lost 6 bases and the J gene lost 0 bases, with 9 bases spanning the gap. The CDR3 DNA reads TGTGCCAGCAGAAAAGACAGCTCTGGAAACACCATATATTTT. It encodes CASRKDSSGNTIYF.

The V gene is TRBV7-9, the J gene TRBJ2-1, with D possibly matching TRBD1 (6 bases). Germline CDR1 SEHNR, CDR2 FQNEAQ (reference sequence). This CDR3 comprises 14 residues. V lost 3 bases and J 0 bases, leaving 6 bases between the germline ends. The CDR3 here is CASSLDSSYNEQFF. CDR3 bases: TGTGCCAGCAGCTTGGACAGCTCCTACAATGAGCAGTTCTTC.

The CDR3 DNA sequence: TGTGCCAGCTCGCCCCGGGACAAAGACACCATATATTTT. Translated, it gives CASSPRDKDTIYF. This chain links TRBV18 with TRBJ1-3, with a possible D match to TRBD1 (6 bases). The CDR3 consists of 13 residues. V lost 6 bases to trimming and J lost 8 bases, with 14 bases between them. CDR1 KGHSH and CDR2 LQKENI come from the germline V gene. The full variable domain, its missing parts supplied by reference TRBV18 and TRBJ1-3, is NAGVMQNPRHLVRRRGQEARLRCSPMKGHSHVYWYRQLPEEGLKFMVYLQKENIIDESGMPKERFSAEFPKEGPSILRIQQVVRGDSAAYFCASSPRDKDTIYFGEGSWLTVV.

This chain links TRBV7-9 with TRBJ1-2; 10 bases match TRBD1. J lost 4 bases, V lost 5 bases, and 7 bases had no gene match. CDR3 length equals 15 residues. Germline V gene data show CDR1 as SEHNR and CDR2 as FQNEAQ (reference sequence). The CDR3 loop is CASSPDRGRSYGYTF. The CDR3 bases are TGTGCCAGCAGCCCAGACAGGGGGCGCAGCTATGGCTACACCTTC.

The rearrangement links TRBV9 to TRBJ2-2; TRBD2 matches 14 bases. The ends lost 5 bases at V and 7 bases at J; junction bases unmatched: 19. The CDR3 is made up of 20 amino acids. Germline V gene data show CDR1 as SGDLS and CDR2 as YYNGEE. This chain's CDR3 is CASSQGGTSGGRGTSGELFF. The CDR3 DNA reads as TGTGCCAGCAGTCAGGGAGGGACTAGCGGGGGCCGGGGAACGAGCGGGGAGCTGTTTTTT.

V gene TRBV7-9 combines with J gene TRBJ1-1; a weak D match, TRBD1 (6 bases). The CDR3 covers 16 residues. Germline CDR1 reads SEHNR; CDR2 reads FQNEAQ (reference sequence). V lost 5 bases to trimming and J lost 3 bases, with 19 bases between them. The CDR3 nucleotides read TGTGCCAGCAGCCCCAGGGGCAGTACTAGGGACACTGAAGCTTTCTTT. Protein sequence: CASSPRGSTRDTEAFF.

At least ten counts were recorded for this clone. This chain connects TRBV6-4 to TRBJ2-3; 12 bases are shared with TRBD2. After removal of 0 bases from V and 6 bases from J, the junction contained 10 bases not matched to a gene. CDR3 length equals 18 residues. Germline assignment: CDR1 MRHNA and CDR2 SNTAGT. CDR3 amino acids: CASSDSQTSGGDLDTQYF. CDR3 in DNA: TGTGCCAGCAGTGACTCCCAGACTAGCGGGGGCGATCTCGATACGCAGTATTTT.

The CDR3 sequence is CASRKTGREAFF. The CDR3 region has the DNA TGTGCCAGCAGAAAAACAGGGAGAGAAGCTTTCTTT. The chain carries TRBV11-2 and TRBJ1-1; D possibly corresponds to TRBD1 (6 bases). Germline CDR1 reads SGHAT; CDR2 reads FQNNGV. The V end was cut by 6 bases, the J end by 8 bases, with 13 bases between. The CDR3 totals 12 residues.

Here the CDR3 DNA reads TGCGCCAGCAGCTTGGGGGGACTAACGGCAGAGACCCAGTACTTC. Its translation: CASSLGGLTAETQYF. The J gene is TRBJ2-5, the V gene TRBV5-1, with TRBD2 identical over 7 bases. With 0 bases clipped from V and 4 bases from J, the junction kept 6 bases outside the gene matches. Germline V gives CDR1 SGHRS, CDR2 YFSETQ. The length of the CDR3 is 15 residues. The full variable domain, completed using reference TRBV5-1 and TRBJ2-5, is KAGVTQTPRYLIKTRGQQVTLSCSPISGHRSVSWYQQTPGQGLQFLFEYFSETQRNKGNFPGRFSGRQFSNSRSEMNVSTLELGDSALYLCASSLGGLTAETQYFGPGTRLLVL.

The chain carries TRBV4-1 and TRBJ2-7; the D gene is possibly TRBD1 (6 bases). CDR3 size: 14 residues. V was clipped by 4 bases and J by 0 bases, with 10 bases between them. CDR1 is MGHRA, CDR2 YSYEKL, per germline. The CDR3 loop is CASSPGTHSYEQYF. The CDR3 coding sequence is TGCGCCAGCAGCCCCGGGACACACTCCTACGAGCAGTACTTC.

A single count supports this clone. The chain links TRBV6-6 to TRBJ2-5, with D perhaps matching TRBD1 (5 bases). The germline V gene encodes CDR1 MNHNY and CDR2 SVGAGI (reference sequence). V dropped 5 bases and J dropped 3 bases, with 25 bases sitting between them. The CDR3 totals 18 residues. Here the CDR3 DNA reads TGTGCCAGCAGTCCGAGTGGGGCAGGTGGTTTGGCTAAAGAGACCCAGTACTTC. This sequence encodes CASSPSGAGGLAKETQYF.